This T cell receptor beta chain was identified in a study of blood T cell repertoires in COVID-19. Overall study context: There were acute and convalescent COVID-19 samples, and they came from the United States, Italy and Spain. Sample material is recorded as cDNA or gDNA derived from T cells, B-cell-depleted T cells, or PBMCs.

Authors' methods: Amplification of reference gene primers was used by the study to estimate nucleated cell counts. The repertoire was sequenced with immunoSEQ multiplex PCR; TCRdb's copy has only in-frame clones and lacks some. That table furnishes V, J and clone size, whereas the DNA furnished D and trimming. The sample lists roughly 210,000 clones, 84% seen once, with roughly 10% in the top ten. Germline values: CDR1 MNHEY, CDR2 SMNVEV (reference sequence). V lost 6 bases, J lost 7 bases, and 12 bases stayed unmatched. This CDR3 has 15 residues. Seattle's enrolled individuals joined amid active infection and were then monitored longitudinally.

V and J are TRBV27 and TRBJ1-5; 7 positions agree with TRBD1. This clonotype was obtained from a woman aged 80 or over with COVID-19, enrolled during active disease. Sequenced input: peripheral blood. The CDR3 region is CASRNSDRSGQPQHF. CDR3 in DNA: TGTGCCAGCAGGAACTCGGACAGGTCAGGCCAGCCCCAGCATTTT.